This T cell receptor beta chain was captured by sequencing in a study of shared clonotypes between healthy human individuals. Using immunoSEQ multiplex PCR, the repertoire was profiled, and TCRdb retains in-frame clones only, with some absent. The table shows about 680,000 clones, with 73% occurring only once. The CDR3 is 11 residues long. V lost 7 bases, J lost 8 bases, and 11 bases lay in between. The germline V gene has CDR1 LNHDA and CDR2 SQIVND (reference sequence). This clonotype originated in a woman in her 30s in good health. The chain couples TRBV19 to TRBJ1-1; D gene ambiguous. The sample consisted of memory CD4+ T cells sorted from blood. Subset defined: CD45RA-negative fraction. This CDR3 reads CASIRVGEAFF. CDR3 nucleotides: TGTGCCAGTATCAGAGTTGGGGAAGCTTTCTTT.